The 9 T cell receptor beta chains given below trace back to one sample, sequenced in a study of patients and donors after allogeneic stem cell transplantation. TCRdb re-analysed the RT-PCR reads in MiXCR, keeping a single row per CDR3 protein. The repertoire consists of around 170,000 distinct CDR3 sequences, with 24% occurring once and the leading ten covering roughly 26%. Sequences were obtained from blood, either unsorted or a sorted T cell fraction (not recorded which). Receptor source: a human donor who was either an allogeneic HSCT recipient or a stem cell or donor lymphocyte infusion donor (not recorded which). It is not recorded whose cells these are; they may come from a transplant donor.

Written as DNA, the CDR3 is TGTGCCAGCACCCAAAGTGGGGGGCTCAACAATGAGCAGTTCTTC. Residues: CASTQSGGLNNEQFF. J is TRBJ2-1 and V is TRBV12-3 or TRBV12-4; perhaps D is TRBD1 or TRBD2 (6 bases each). The CDR3 sequence is 15 residues long. Trimming removed 7 bases from V and 5 bases from J, with 18 bases in between.

This CDR3 is CATSRDFPEGGNYGYTF. CDR3 bases: TGTGCCACCAGCAGAGATTTTCCTGAGGGGGGCAACTATGGCTACACCTTC. The chain carries TRBV15 and TRBJ1-2, with D possibly TRBD1 on 6 matching bases. The V and J ends lost 0 bases and 2 bases respectively, with 16 bases between them. Looked up from germline, CDR1 is LNHNV and CDR2 is YYDKDF (reference sequence). The CDR3 has 17 residues.

The chain employs TRBV7-9 and TRBJ2-1; maybe TRBD2 (6 bases). The germline gives CDR1 SEHNR, CDR2 FQNEAQ (reference sequence). The CDR3 loop spans 14 amino acids. Deletions cut 1 base from V and 7 bases from J, with 11 bases between. The CDR3: CASSLVGGANEQFF. The CDR3 nucleotides read TGTGCCAGCAGCTTAGTCGGCGGGGCTAATGAGCAGTTCTTC. The full variable domain, completed using reference TRBV7-9 and TRBJ2-1, is DTGVSQNPRHKITKRGQNVTFRCDPISEHNRLYWYRQTLGQGPEFLTYFQNEAQLEKSRLLSDRFSAERPKGSFSTLEIQRTEQGDSAMYLCASSLVGGANEQFFGPGTRLTVL.

This clonotype was counted many times. The CDR3 spells CASSSPGLAGEQYF. CDR3 coding DNA: TGCGCCAGCAGCTCACCGGGACTAGCGGGAGAGCAGTACTTC. This chain joins TRBV5-1 and TRBJ2-7; TRBD2 aligns across 13 bases. Trimming removed 3 bases from V and 7 bases from J; junction bases left unmatched: 4. The CDR3 runs to 14 residues. Per the germline V gene, CDR1 is SGHRS and CDR2 is YFSETQ.

This chain connects TRBV5-1 to TRBJ1-6, with 7 bases that match TRBD1. V shed 3 bases and J 7 bases; nucleotides not matched to a gene: 10. The CDR3 contains 16 residues. CDR1 SGHRS and CDR2 YFSETQ come from the germline V gene. CDR3 in amino acids: CASSSRGQAVNSPLHF. The DNA of the CDR3 is TGCGCCAGCAGCTCTAGAGGACAGGCCGTAAATTCACCCCTCCACTTT.

The chain combines TRBV15 with TRBJ2-3; 7 nucleotides line up with TRBD2. Germline CDR1 is LNHNV and CDR2 is YYDKDF (reference sequence). The ends lost 5 bases at V and 3 bases at J; junction bases unmatched: 5. This CDR3 has 14 residues. CDR3 residues: CATSLAETTDTQYF. For the CDR3, the DNA is TGTGCCACCAGCCTAGCGGAGACTACAGATACGCAGTATTTT.

This clonotype was seen a few times. At one end, the junction sequence differs from germline, possibly due to a read error. The V call is TRBV5-5, the J call TRBJ2-3; TRBD1 matches at 8 bases. Germline CDR1 reads SGHKS; CDR2 reads YYEKEE (reference sequence). The CDR3 consists of 15 residues. The CDR3 reads CASSLTGGSTDAQYF. In nucleotides, the CDR3 is TGTGCCAGCAGCTTGACAGGGGGTAGCACAGATGCGCAGTATTTT.

This clonotype was counted a few times. This CDR3 reads CASSLWTGTIKKDGYTF. The CDR3 DNA reads TGTGCCAGCAGCCTCTGGACAGGGACTATAAAAAAGGATGGCTACACCTTC. This chain connects TRBV7-9 to TRBJ1-2, with 8 bases fitting TRBD1. J gave up 6 bases and V 5 bases, and 17 bases lay outside the gene matches. The germline V gene encodes CDR1 SEHNR and CDR2 FQNEAQ (reference sequence). The length of the CDR3 is 17 residues.

This clonotype was seen just once. The chain uses TRBV5-1 and TRBJ2-5; tentatively, D is TRBD2 (6 bases). V was cut by 0 bases and J by 2 bases, with 11 bases left in between. CDR1 and CDR2 (germline): SGHRS, YFSETQ. CDR3 size: 15 residues. The CDR3 protein is CASSLATGVQETQYF. In nucleotides, the CDR3 is TGCGCCAGCAGCTTGGCAACGGGGGTACAAGAGACCCAGTACTTC.